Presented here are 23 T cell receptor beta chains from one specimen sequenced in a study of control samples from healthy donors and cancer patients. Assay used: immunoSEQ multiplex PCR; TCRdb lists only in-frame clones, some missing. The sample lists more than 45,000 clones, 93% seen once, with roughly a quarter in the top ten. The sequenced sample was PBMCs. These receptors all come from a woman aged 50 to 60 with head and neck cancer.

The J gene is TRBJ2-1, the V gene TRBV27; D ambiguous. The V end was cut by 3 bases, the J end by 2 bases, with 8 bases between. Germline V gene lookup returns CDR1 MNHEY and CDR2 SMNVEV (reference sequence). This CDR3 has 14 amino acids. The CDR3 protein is CASSFGGAYNEQFF. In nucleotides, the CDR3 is TGTGCCAGCAGTTTCGGCGGCGCCTACAATGAGCAGTTCTTC.

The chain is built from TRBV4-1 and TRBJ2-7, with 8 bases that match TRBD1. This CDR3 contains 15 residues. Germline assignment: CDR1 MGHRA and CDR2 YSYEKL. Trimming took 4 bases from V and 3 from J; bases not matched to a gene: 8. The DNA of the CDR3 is TGCGCCAGCAGCCTTACCAGGACAGGGCTCTACGAGCAGTACTTC. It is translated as CASSLTRTGLYEQYF.

The CDR3 bases are TGTGCCAGCAGCCGACAGGGGGTGGAAAAACTGTTTTTT. Translation gives CASSRQGVEKLFF. This rearrangement joins TRBV3-1 (or the pseudogene TRBV3-2) to TRBJ1-4, with TRBD1 identical over 9 bases. In germline, CDR1 is LGHDT, CDR2 YNNKEL (reference sequence). J lost 8 bases, V lost 4 bases, and 2 bases had no gene match. This CDR3 region has 13 residues.

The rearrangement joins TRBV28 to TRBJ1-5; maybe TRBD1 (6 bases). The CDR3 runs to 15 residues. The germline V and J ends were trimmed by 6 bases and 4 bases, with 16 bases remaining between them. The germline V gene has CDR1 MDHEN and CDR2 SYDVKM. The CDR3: CASRSWDTSNQPQHF. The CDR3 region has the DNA TGTGCCAGCAGATCGTGGGACACTTCAAATCAGCCCCAGCATTTT.

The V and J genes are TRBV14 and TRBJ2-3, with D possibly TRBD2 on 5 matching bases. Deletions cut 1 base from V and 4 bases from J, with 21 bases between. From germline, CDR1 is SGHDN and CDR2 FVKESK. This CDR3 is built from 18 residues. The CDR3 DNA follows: TGTGCCAGCAGCCAAGTATTCGGGGTAGGGCGATTCGCAGATACGCAGTATTTT. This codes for CASSQVFGVGRFADTQYF.

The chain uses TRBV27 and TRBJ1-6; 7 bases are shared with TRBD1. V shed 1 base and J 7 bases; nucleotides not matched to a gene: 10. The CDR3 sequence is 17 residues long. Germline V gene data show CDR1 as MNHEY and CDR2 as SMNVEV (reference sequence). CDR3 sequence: CASSLLGTARGNSPLHF. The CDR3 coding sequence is TGTGCCAGCAGTTTATTGGGGACAGCAAGGGGGAATTCACCCCTCCACTTT.

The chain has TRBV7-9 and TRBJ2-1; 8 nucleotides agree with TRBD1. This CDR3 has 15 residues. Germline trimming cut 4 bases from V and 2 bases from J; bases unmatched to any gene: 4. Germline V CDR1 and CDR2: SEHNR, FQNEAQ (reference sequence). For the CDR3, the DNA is TGTGCCAGCAGCTCGGACAGGGAACCCTACAATGAGCAGTTCTTC. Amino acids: CASSSDREPYNEQFF.

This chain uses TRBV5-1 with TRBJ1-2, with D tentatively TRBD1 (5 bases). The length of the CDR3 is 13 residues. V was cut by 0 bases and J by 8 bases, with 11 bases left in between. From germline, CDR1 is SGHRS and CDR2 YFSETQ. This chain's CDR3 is CASSLGGDGGYTF. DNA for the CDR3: TGCGCCAGCAGCTTGGGCGGGGACGGGGGCTACACCTTC.

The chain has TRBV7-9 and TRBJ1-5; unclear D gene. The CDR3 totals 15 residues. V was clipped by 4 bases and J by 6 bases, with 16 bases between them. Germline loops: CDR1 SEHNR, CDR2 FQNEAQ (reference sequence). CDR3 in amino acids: CASSSEARWGQPQHF. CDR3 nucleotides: TGTGCCAGCAGCTCAGAGGCAAGGTGGGGTCAGCCCCAGCATTTT.

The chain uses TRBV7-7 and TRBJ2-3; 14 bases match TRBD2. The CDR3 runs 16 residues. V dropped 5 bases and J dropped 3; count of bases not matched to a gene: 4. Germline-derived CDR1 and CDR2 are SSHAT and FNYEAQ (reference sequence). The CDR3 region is CASSPWTSGGTDTQYF. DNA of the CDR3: TGTGCCAGCAGCCCCTGGACTAGCGGGGGGACAGATACGCAGTATTTT.

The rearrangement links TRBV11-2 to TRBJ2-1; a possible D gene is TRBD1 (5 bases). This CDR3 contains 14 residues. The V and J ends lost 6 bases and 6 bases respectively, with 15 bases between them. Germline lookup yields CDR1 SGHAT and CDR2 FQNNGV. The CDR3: CASRTPRQPNEQFF. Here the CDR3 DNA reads TGTGCCAGCAGAACTCCTCGACAGCCCAATGAGCAGTTCTTC. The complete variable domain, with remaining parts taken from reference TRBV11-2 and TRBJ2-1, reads EAGVAQSPRYKIIEKRQSVAFWCNPISGHATLYWYQQILGQGPKLLIQFQNNGVVDDSQLPKDRFSAERLKGVDSTLKIQPAKLEDSAVYLCASRTPRQPNEQFFGPGTRLTVL.

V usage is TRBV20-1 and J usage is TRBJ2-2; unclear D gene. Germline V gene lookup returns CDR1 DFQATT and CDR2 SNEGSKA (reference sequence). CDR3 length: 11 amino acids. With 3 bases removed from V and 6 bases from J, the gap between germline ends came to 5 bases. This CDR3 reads CSASGPGELFF. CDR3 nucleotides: TGCAGTGCTAGCGGTCCCGGGGAGCTGTTTTTT.

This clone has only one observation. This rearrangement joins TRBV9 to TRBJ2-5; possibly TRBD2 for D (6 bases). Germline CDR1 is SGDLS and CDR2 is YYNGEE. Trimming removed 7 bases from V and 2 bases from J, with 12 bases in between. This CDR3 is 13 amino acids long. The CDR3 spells CASSLRGQETQYF. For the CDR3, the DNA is TGTGCCAGCTCTTTACGGGGGCAAGAGACCCAGTACTTC.

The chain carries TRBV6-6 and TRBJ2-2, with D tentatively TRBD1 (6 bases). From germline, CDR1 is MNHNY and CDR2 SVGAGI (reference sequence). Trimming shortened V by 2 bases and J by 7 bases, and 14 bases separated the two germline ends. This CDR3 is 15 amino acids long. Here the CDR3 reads CASSYGGSMSGELFF. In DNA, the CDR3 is TGTGCCAGCAGTTACGGGGGCTCCATGAGCGGGGAGCTGTTTTTT.

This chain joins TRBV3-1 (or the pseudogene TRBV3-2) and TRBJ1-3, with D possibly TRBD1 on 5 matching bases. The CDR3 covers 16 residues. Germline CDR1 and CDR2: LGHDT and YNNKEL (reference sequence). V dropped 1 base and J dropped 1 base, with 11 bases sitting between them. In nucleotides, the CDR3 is TGTGCCAGCAGCCAAGCGGGGGAATTATCTGGAAACACCATATATTTT. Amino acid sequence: CASSQAGELSGNTIYF.

CDR3 in DNA: TGTGCCAGCAGCTTAGCCGGGACTAGCCCTCTCGAGCAGTACTTC. Translating it yields CASSLAGTSPLEQYF. The chain employs TRBV7-9 and TRBJ2-7, with 9 bases fitting TRBD2. Trimming cost V 0 bases and J 6 bases; bases outside gene matches: 6. Germline V gives CDR1 SEHNR, CDR2 FQNEAQ (reference sequence). The length of the CDR3 is 15 residues.

This CDR3 reads CASSSSLLAQGETQYF. The CDR3 region has the DNA TGCGCCAGCAGCTCCTCCTTACTAGCGCAGGGTGAGACCCAGTACTTC. The V gene is TRBV5-1, the J gene TRBJ2-5, with 7 bases matching TRBD2. The CDR3 has 16 residues. The ends lost 3 bases at V and 5 bases at J; junction bases unmatched: 13. CDR1 is SGHRS, CDR2 YFSETQ, per germline.

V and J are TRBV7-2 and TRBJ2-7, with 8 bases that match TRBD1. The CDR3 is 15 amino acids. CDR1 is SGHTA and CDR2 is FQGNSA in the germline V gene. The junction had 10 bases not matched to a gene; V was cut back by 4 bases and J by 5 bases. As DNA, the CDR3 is TGTGCCAGCAGCTCTTCCCGGACAGGGTCCCACGAGCAGTACTTC. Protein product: CASSSSRTGSHEQYF.

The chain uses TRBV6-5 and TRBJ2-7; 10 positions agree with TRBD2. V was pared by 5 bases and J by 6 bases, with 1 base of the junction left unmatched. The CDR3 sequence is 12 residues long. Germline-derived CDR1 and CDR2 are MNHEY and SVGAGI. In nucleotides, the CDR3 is TGTGCCAGCAGTCGACTAGCGGGCGAGCAGTACTTC. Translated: CASSRLAGEQYF.

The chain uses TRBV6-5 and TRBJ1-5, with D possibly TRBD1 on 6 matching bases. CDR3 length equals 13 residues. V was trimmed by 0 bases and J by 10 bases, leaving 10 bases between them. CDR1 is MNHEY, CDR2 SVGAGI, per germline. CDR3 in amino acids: CASSYSQGRPQHF. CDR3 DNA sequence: TGTGCCAGCAGTTACTCGCAGGGGCGTCCCCAGCATTTT.

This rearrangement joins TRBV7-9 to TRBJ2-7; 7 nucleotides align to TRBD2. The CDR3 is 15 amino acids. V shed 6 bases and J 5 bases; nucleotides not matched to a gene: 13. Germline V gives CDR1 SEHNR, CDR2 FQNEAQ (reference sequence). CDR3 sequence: CASSGTGTTVDEQYF. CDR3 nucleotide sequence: TGTGCCAGCAGTGGGACCGGGACTACAGTCGACGAGCAGTACTTC. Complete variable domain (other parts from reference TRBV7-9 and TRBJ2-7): DTGVSQNPRHKITKRGQNVTFRCDPISEHNRLYWYRQTLGQGPEFLTYFQNEAQLEKSRLLSDRFSAERPKGSFSTLEIQRTEQGDSAMYLCASSGTGTTVDEQYFGPGTRLTVT.

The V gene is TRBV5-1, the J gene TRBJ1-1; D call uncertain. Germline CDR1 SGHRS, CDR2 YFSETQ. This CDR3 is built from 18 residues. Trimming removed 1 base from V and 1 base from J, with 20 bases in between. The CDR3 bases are TGCGCCAGCAGCTTGTATAAGGCCGCGGACCCTAGGAACACTGAAGCTTTCTTT. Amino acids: CASSLYKAADPRNTEAFF.

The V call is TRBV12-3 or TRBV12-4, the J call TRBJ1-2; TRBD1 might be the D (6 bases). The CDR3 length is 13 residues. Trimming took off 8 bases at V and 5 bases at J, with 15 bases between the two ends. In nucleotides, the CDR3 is TGTGCCAGCCTCGAGGGGGTGGGGTATGGCTACACCTTC. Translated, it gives CASLEGVGYGYTF.